This T cell receptor beta chain came from a study of OX40 agonist ivuxolimab in advanced cancers. Across the whole study: Dose-escalation patients were diagnosed with hepatocellular carcinoma, melanoma, renal cell cancer or head and neck cancer. It was permissible to have had prior anti-PD-1, anti-PD-L1 or anti-CTLA-4 therapy, and around 40% had some.

As concerns this clone: What it recognizes is unknown.

General study results and limits: In the 0.1-3.0 mg/kg groups, partial responders showed among the lowest expansion. Certain nonresponding patients likewise had low normalized T-cell clonal expansion.

The table came from immunoSEQ multiplex PCR; TCRdb's copy has only in-frame clones and leaves some out. Here the sample spans roughly 70,000 clones, around 90% being singletons. The CDR3 spans 14 residues. The chain carries TRBV21-1 and TRBJ1-2; the table's TRBD1 call for D was not verified on the DNA. TRBV21-1 is a pseudogene locus. Specimen: CD4+ or CD8+ T cells sorted from blood, collected in a trial of the OX40 agonist ivuxolimab. The TCR sequence derives from an adult with an advanced solid tumor such as melanoma, head and neck, liver or kidney cancer. Here the CDR3 reads CASSPRTDNYGYTF. CDR3 sequence (DNA): TGTGCCAGCAGCCCCCGGACAGACAACTATGGCTACACCTTC.